This T cell receptor beta chain appears in the sequencing data of a study of breast tumors, draining lymph nodes, adjacent tissues. Breast cancer patients provided tissue from their axillary draining lymph nodes. Regarding the study as a whole: Compared with lymph nodes, tumors were less diverse; compared with nontumor tissue, more.

For this clonotype: Its cognate antigen is unknown.

CDR3 length equals 14 residues. Per germline, CDR1 MDHEN and CDR2 SYDVKM. Trimming at V came to 5 bases and at J to 6 bases, leaving 5 bases not matched to a gene. TCRdb independently ran MiXCR on the multiplex PCR reads; one entry per CDR3 protein. The table includes about 130,000 distinct CDR3 sequences, around 20% detected once. The receptor's source is a female donor with breast cancer. Some clones in this sample may be carry-over from other donors' samples. The genes are TRBV28 and TRBJ1-5; TRBD1 matches at 9 bases. Sample: axillary lymph node tissue. The CDR3 DNA follows: TGTGCCAGCAGTCAACAGGGGGCGACTCAGCCCCAGCATTTT. Its protein is CASSQQGATQPQHF. Full variable domain (remainder filled in from reference TRBV28 and TRBJ1-5): DVKVTQSSRYLVKRTGEKVFLECVQDMDHENMFWYRQDPGLGLRLIYFSYDVKMKEKGDIPEGYSVSREKKERFSLILESASTNQTSMYLCASSQQGATQPQHFGDGTRLSIL.